This T cell receptor beta chain comes out of a study of CD8 T cells in ankylosing spondylitis. The authors made TCR beta libraries by quantitative 5'-RACE with molecular barcodes. TCRdb recomputed calls from the 5' RACE reads with MiXCR, one row per CDR3 protein. Counted here are 700,000 to 850,000 distinct CDR3 sequences, 10% to 15% occurring once; the ten biggest clones make up 0.45% to 0.6%. A few counts support this clonotype. Its specificity is unknown. The study, taken as a whole, reports: Reported data indicate significant enrichment of disease-linked clones within matched ankylosing spondylitis synovial fluid. Roughly 8 highly homologous variants made up a TCR beta motif, and this motif appeared characteristic of ankylosing spondylitis blood.

Germline V CDR1 and CDR2: SGDLS, YYNGEE. The CDR3 sequence is 13 residues long. V shed 0 bases and J 10 bases; nucleotides not matched to a gene: 3. The chain combines TRBV9 with TRBJ2-1; 8 bases are a match to TRBD2. The sample was blood, either unsorted or a sorted T cell fraction (not recorded which). The receptor comes from a male donor with ankylosing spondylitis. The CDR3 sequence is CASSVVAGGEQFF. DNA for the CDR3: TGTGCCAGCAGCGTAGTCGCGGGGGGCGAGCAGTTCTTC. Drawing the rest from reference TRBV9 and TRBJ2-1, the complete variable domain is DSGVTQTPKHLITATGQRVTLRCSPRSGDLSVYWYQQSLDQGLQFLIQYYNGEERAKGNILERFSAQQFPDLHSELNLSSLELGDSALYFCASSVVAGGEQFFGPGTRLTVL.